This T cell receptor beta chain is from a study of blood T cell repertoires in COVID-19. V trimming: 4 bases; J trimming: 0 bases; junction bases outside the gene matches: 7. The CDR3 sequence is 16 residues long. Per the germline V gene, CDR1 is LNHDA and CDR2 is SQIVND (reference sequence). Assignment of participants to cohorts was predicated upon participant-reported clinical history. All recovered Cohort 3 donors got two negative PCRs, got clearance, or saw symptom resolution. Generated by immunoSEQ multiplex PCR, the TCRdb table keeps only in-frame clones and is missing some. The table has hundreds of thousands of clones, 80% to 90% seen once; the top ten hold around 16%.

This TCR was sampled from a man younger than 35 who had recovered from COVID-19. The J gene is TRBJ1-1, the V gene TRBV19; 8 bases fit TRBD1. Sequencing was performed on PBMCs or T cells enriched from blood (not recorded which). The CDR3 here is CASSTLWDRLNTEAFF. The CDR3, as DNA: TGTGCCAGTAGTACCCTGTGGGACAGGCTGAACACTGAAGCTTTCTTT.